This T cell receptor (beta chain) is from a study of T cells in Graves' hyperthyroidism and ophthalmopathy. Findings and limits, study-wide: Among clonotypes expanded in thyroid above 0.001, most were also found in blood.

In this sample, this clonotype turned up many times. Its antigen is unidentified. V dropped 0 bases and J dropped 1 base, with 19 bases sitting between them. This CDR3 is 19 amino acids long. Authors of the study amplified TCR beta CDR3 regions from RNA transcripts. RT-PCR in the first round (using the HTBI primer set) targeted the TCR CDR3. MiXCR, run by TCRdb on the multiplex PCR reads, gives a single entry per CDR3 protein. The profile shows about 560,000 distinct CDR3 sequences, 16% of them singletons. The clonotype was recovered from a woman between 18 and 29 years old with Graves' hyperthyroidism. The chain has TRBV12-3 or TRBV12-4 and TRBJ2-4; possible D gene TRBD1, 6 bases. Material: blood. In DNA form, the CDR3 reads TGTGCCAGCAGTTTAGCGGGCAGGGGTTTGCTTATGGCCAAAAACATTCAGTACTTC. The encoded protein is CASSLAGRGLLMAKNIQYF.